The rows below give T cell receptor beta chains drawn from one sample of a study of T-cell reconstitution after alpha-beta-depleted transplantation in children. TCRdb analysed the PCR reads with MiXCR anew, one entry per CDR3 protein. The data hold about 470,000 distinct CDR3 sequences, with about 45% observed a single time. The sample here was PBMCs, taken before TCRalphabeta/CD19-depleted stem cell transplant. These receptors all stem from a girl aged 2 to 9 with aplastic anemia, due to receive a stem cell transplant. Each CDR3 is given without its conserved first and last residue. The order of the fields is J gene, V gene, CDR3 protein.

TRBJ2-7	TRBV18	ASSPPYGTVSYEQY
TRBJ2-2	TRBV7-9	ASSRLDRGPGELF
TRBJ2-5	TRBV6-1	ASSRTGRETQY
TRBJ2-2	TRBV29-1	SVVTSGRPSNTGELF
TRBJ2-3	TRBV13	ASSTRGGSTDTQY
TRBJ2-7	TRBV12-3/TRBV12-4	ASSSGQYEQY
TRBJ2-7	TRBV20-1	SASRETEQY
TRBJ2-7	TRBV20-1	SARDLLEGARYEQY
TRBJ2-7	TRBV20-1	SATPLAGGQNHNEQY
TRBJ2-4	TRBV12-3/TRBV12-4	ASRRGAKNIQY
TRBJ2-1	TRBV15	ATSRDRAPRYEQF
TRBJ2-3	TRBV7-6	ASSREGHGRDTQY